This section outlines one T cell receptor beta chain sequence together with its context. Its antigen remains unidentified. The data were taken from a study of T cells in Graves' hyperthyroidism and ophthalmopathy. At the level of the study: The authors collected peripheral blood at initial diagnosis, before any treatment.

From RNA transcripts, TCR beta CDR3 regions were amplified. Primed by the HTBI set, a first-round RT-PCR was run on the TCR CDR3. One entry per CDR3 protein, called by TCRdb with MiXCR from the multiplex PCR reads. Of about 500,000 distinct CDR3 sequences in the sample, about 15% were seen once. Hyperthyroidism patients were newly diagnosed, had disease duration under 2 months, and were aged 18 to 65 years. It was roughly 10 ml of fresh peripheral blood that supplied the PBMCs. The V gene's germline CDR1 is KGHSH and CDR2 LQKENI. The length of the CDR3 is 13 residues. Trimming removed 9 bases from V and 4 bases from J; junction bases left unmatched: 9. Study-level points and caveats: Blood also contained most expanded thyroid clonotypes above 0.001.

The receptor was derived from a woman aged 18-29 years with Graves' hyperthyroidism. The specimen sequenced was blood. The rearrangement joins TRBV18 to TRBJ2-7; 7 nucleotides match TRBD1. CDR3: CASFRDSLYEQYV. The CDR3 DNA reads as TGTGCCAGTTTCCGGGACAGTCTTTACGAGCAGTACGTC.